Sequencing of this T cell receptor beta chain was carried out in a study of T cell changes during pregnancy in multiple sclerosis. Measured with immunoSEQ multiplex PCR; TCRdb has only the in-frame clones, and not every one. The sample shows some 50,000 clones, approximately 90% of them seen only once. Sequencing was performed on CD4+ T cells from peripheral blood mononuclear cells, taken in the second trimester of pregnancy. The TCR comes from a female donor with multiple sclerosis, enrolled in a pregnancy study.

The CDR3 DNA is TGTGCCAGCTCACCAATTCGCAGGGATCCAGGAAACACCATATATTTT. It encodes CASSPIRRDPGNTIYF. V gene TRBV18 combines with J gene TRBJ1-3, with D possibly matching TRBD1 (5 bases). Germline CDR1 is KGHSH and CDR2 is LQKENI. The CDR3 is 16 amino acids. V lost 2 bases and J lost 4, with 15 bases in between.